The 19 T cell receptor beta chains below were found in one sample sequenced in a study of blood T cell repertoires in COVID-19 (dated by TCRdb to the early 2020s). Libraries were made using the immunoSEQ multiplex PCR assay. In its TCRdb copy, this immuneACCESS table keeps in-frame sequences only and misses some clones. Where compared with another copy, unresolved V genes explain less than half of these, and the others have no known cause. In this sample the table shows approximately 230,000 clones, around 90% of which occur a single time. The ten top clones hold 3% of the sample. Sequencing was performed on peripheral blood. The source is a man between 18 and 35 years old with active or convalescent COVID-19.

The genes are TRBV30 and TRBJ2-1; a weak D match, TRBD2 (5 bases). This CDR3 region has 15 residues. With 3 bases removed from V and 3 bases from J, the gap between germline ends came to 15 bases. Germline V gene data show CDR1 as GTSNPN and CDR2 as SVGIG (reference sequence). CDR3 loop: CAWSPRGLNYNEQFF. The DNA for the CDR3 is TGTGCCTGGAGCCCGAGAGGGCTTAACTACAATGAGCAGTTCTTC.

CDR3 residues: CASSVEGTAAPGNTIYF. DNA for the CDR3: TGTGCCAGCAGCGTAGAGGGGACAGCCGCGCCTGGAAACACCATATATTTT. The chain employs TRBV9 and TRBJ1-3; 7 nucleotides align to TRBD1. The CDR3 consists of 17 residues. Looked up from germline, CDR1 is SGDLS and CDR2 is YYNGEE. Trimming removed 0 bases from V and 2 bases from J; junction bases left unmatched: 8.

The V gene is TRBV19, the J gene TRBJ2-3, with TRBD2 as a possible D gene (6 bases). The V end was cut by 6 bases, the J end by 1 base, with 14 bases between. This CDR3 is built from 15 residues. The germline gives CDR1 LNHDA, CDR2 SQIVND (reference sequence). In nucleotides, the CDR3 is TGTGCCAGTAGAGCTTCGGTAGCGGGCACAGATACGCAGTATTTT. Its translation is CASRASVAGTDTQYF.

The chain recombines TRBV6-5 with TRBJ2-1; TRBD2 agrees at 10 bases. CDR3 length: 14 amino acids. V was pared by 5 bases and J by 8 bases, with 6 bases of the junction left unmatched. Per the germline V gene, CDR1 is MNHEY and CDR2 is SVGAGI. The CDR3 DNA is TGTGCCAGCAGTAAGACTAGCGGGTTGCATGAGCAGTTCTTC. It translates to CASSKTSGLHEQFF.

The rearrangement joins TRBV7-9 to TRBJ2-3, with 10 bases identical to TRBD2. Trimming cost V 5 bases and J 2 bases; bases outside gene matches: 7. The CDR3 has 16 amino acids. Germline loops: CDR1 SEHNR, CDR2 FQNEAQ (reference sequence). The CDR3 sequence: CASSPGLADYTDTQYF. CDR3 DNA: TGTGCCAGCAGCCCTGGACTAGCGGATTACACAGATACGCAGTATTTT. Based on the CDR3 plus reference TRBV7-9 and TRBJ2-3, the full variable domain is DTGVSQNPRHKITKRGQNVTFRCDPISEHNRLYWYRQTLGQGPEFLTYFQNEAQLEKSRLLSDRFSAERPKGSFSTLEIQRTEQGDSAMYLCASSPGLADYTDTQYFGPGTRLTVL.

The chain couples TRBV24-1 to TRBJ1-5; possibly TRBD1 for D (6 bases). The CDR3 contains 18 residues. The germline V gene has CDR1 KGHDR and CDR2 SFDVKD. V was cut by 5 bases and J by 1 base, with 20 bases left in between. CDR3: CATSAGRGRKGSNQPQHF. DNA of the CDR3: TGTGCCACCAGTGCGGGGAGGGGGAGAAAGGGGAGCAATCAGCCCCAGCATTTT.

This chain joins TRBV7-6 and TRBJ1-2, with 7 nucleotides matching TRBD1. The CDR3 loop spans 21 amino acids. The ends lost 5 bases at V and 2 bases at J; junction bases unmatched: 26. Germline CDR1 and CDR2: SGHVS and FNYEAQ. This CDR3 reads CASSPRPGTGAGGPSNYGYTF. CDR3 bases: TGTGCCAGCAGCCCCCGCCCCGGCACAGGGGCCGGTGGGCCCTCAAACTATGGCTACACCTTC. Using reference TRBV7-6 and TRBJ1-2 for the parts outside the CDR3, the full variable domain is GAGVSQSPRYKVTKRGQDVALRCDPISGHVSLYWYRQALGQGPEFLTYFNYEAQQDKSGLPNDRFSAERPEGSISTLTIQRTEQRDSAMYRCASSPRPGTGAGGPSNYGYTFGSGTRLTVV.

This clone was observed a handful of times. J is TRBJ1-5 and V is TRBV5-1; 10 bases align to TRBD1. The V and J ends lost 3 bases and 0 bases, in that order; junction bases with no gene match: 12. Germline CDR1 is SGHRS and CDR2 is YFSETQ. This CDR3 is built from 19 residues. CDR3 sequence (DNA): TGCGCCAGCAGCTCCAACCACGGGACAGGGGTATATAGCAATCAGCCCCAGCATTTT. Encoded protein: CASSSNHGTGVYSNQPQHF.

This sequence joins TRBV5-8 and TRBJ2-5; weak D call: TRBD2 (7 bases). V lost 4 bases, J lost 1 base, and 11 bases lay in between. CDR1 SGHTS and CDR2 YDEGEE come from the germline V gene. The CDR3 sequence is 14 residues long. The CDR3 region has the DNA TGTGCCAGCAGCAAAAGGGGGGGCCAAGAGACCCAGTACTTC. Translated, it gives CASSKRGGQETQYF.

The chain has TRBV5-1 and TRBJ2-5; TRBD1 agrees at 9 bases. CDR3 length equals 14 residues. Germline CDR1 is SGHRS and CDR2 is YFSETQ. After removal of 5 bases from V and 5 bases from J, the junction contained 7 bases not matched to a gene. The CDR3 loop is CASREQGAGETQYF. CDR3 in DNA: TGCGCCAGCAGAGAACAGGGGGCGGGTGAGACCCAGTACTTC.

This chain links TRBV30 with TRBJ1-1, with a possible D match to TRBD1 (5 bases). The CDR3 is 13 amino acids. Trimming took off 2 bases at V and 6 bases at J, with 13 bases between the two ends. From germline, CDR1 is GTSNPN and CDR2 SVGIG (reference sequence). CDR3 sequence reads: CAWSPPVGPEAFF. The CDR3 nucleotides are TGTGCCTGGAGTCCCCCCGTGGGGCCTGAAGCTTTCTTT.

This clone showed up just once. This chain joins TRBV16 and TRBJ1-1; D gene unclear. The V end was cut by 0 bases, the J end by 4 bases, with 6 bases between. Germline V gives CDR1 KGHSY, CDR2 FQNENV. This CDR3 contains 13 residues. For the CDR3, the DNA is TGTGCCAGCAGCCAATCCACAACCACTGAAGCTTTCTTT. Its protein is CASSQSTTTEAFF.

The rearrangement links TRBV27 to TRBJ2-7, with D possibly being TRBD2 (5 bases). The CDR3 has 14 residues. With 3 bases removed from V and 2 bases from J, the gap between germline ends came to 11 bases. The germline V gene encodes CDR1 MNHEY and CDR2 SMNVEV (reference sequence). The CDR3 region has the DNA TGTGCCAGCAGTTTGAAGGGAGCCCCCTACGAGCAGTACTTC. Its translation: CASSLKGAPYEQYF.

The chain links TRBV28 to TRBJ2-7; TRBD1 is a possible D gene (6 bases). CDR1 is MDHEN and CDR2 is SYDVKM in the germline V gene. The germline V and J ends were trimmed by 5 bases and 1 base, with 12 bases remaining between them. This CDR3 is built from 14 residues. The CDR3 bases are TGTGCCAGCAGTACAATGACAGGTTCCTACGAGCAGTACTTC. It codes for CASSTMTGSYEQYF. The full variable domain, in which reference TRBV28 and TRBJ2-7 provide the parts outside the CDR3, is DVKVTQSSRYLVKRTGEKVFLECVQDMDHENMFWYRQDPGLGLRLIYFSYDVKMKEKGDIPEGYSVSREKKERFSLILESASTNQTSMYLCASSTMTGSYEQYFGPGTRLTVT.

CDR3 sequence (DNA): TGTGCCAGCAGCCCCCGACAGGGGGCAAGTGATGAGCAGTTCTTC. Protein sequence: CASSPRQGASDEQFF. V is TRBV7-2 and J is TRBJ2-1; 10 bases align to TRBD1. The CDR3 totals 15 residues. The germline V gene has CDR1 SGHTA and CDR2 FQGNSA. Losses at the gene ends were 5 bases for V and 8 bases for J; bases not matched to a gene: 9.

The V call is TRBV4-3, the J call TRBJ2-7; D unclear. CDR3 size: 15 residues. V dropped 0 bases and J dropped 2 bases, with 11 bases sitting between them. Per germline, CDR1 LGHNA and CDR2 YSLEER. CDR3 DNA: TGCGCCAGCAGCCAAGAGGCGGCAATAACCTACGAGCAGTACTTC. This gives the protein CASSQEAAITYEQYF.

The V and J genes are TRBV5-5 and TRBJ1-2; D is perhaps TRBD1 (5 bases). The CDR3 contains 12 residues. V was cut by 2 bases and J by 4 bases, with 6 bases left in between. The germline gives CDR1 SGHKS, CDR2 YYEKEE (reference sequence). The CDR3 reads CASSFDSYGYTF. CDR3 DNA: TGTGCCAGCAGCTTTGACAGCTATGGCTACACCTTC.

The gene calls are TRBV9 and TRBJ2-2; 10 bases match TRBD2. Germline CDR1 reads SGDLS; CDR2 reads YYNGEE. CDR3 length equals 16 residues. V was pared by 0 bases and J by 6 bases, with 5 bases of the junction left unmatched. CDR3 region: CASSVDKRGGPGELFF. The CDR3 region has the DNA TGTGCCAGCAGCGTAGATAAGCGGGGGGGCCCCGGGGAGCTGTTTTTT.

This clone was detected only once. The chain couples TRBV7-2 to TRBJ1-1; D is unclear. The CDR3 has 14 residues. V was cut by 2 bases and J by 1 base, with 8 bases left in between. Germline V lookup: CDR1 SGHTA, CDR2 FQGNSA. The CDR3, as DNA: TGTGCCAGCAGCTTAATGCGGAAGAACACTGAAGCTTTCTTT. It codes for CASSLMRKNTEAFF.